These 25 T cell receptor beta chains share one sample of origin, sequenced in a study of blood T cell repertoires in COVID-19. Clones were read by immunoSEQ multiplex PCR, and TCRdb kept only the in-frame ones, dropping some. The table records 150,000 or so clones, roughly four fifths of them present only once. Sequencing used peripheral blood. The receptors come from a human donor with acute or convalescent COVID-19. The donor label of this sample is uncertain.

This chain uses TRBV7-3 with TRBJ1-1; D not resolved. There are 13 residues in the CDR3. CDR1 and CDR2 (germline): SGHTA, FQGTGA. Trimming shortened V by 8 bases and J by 1 base, and 11 bases separated the two germline ends. The CDR3 DNA reads TGTGCCAGCGCGGTCGGGGAGAACACTGAAGCTTTCTTT. It encodes CASAVGENTEAFF. Full variable domain (remainder filled in from reference TRBV7-3 and TRBJ1-1): GAGVSQTPSNKVTEKGKYVELRCDPISGHTALYWYRQSLGQGPEFLIYFQGTGAADDSGLPNDRFFAVRPEGSVSTLKIQRTERGDSAVYLCASAVGENTEAFFGQGTRLTVV.

V usage is TRBV7-8 and J usage is TRBJ1-2; unclear D gene. This CDR3 has 13 residues. V was shortened by 5 bases and J by 8 bases, with 15 bases between the two germline ends. Germline V CDR1 and CDR2: SGHVS, FQNEAQ. CDR3 amino acids: CASSPASDLGYTF. For the CDR3, the DNA is TGTGCCAGCAGCCCAGCTAGTGATTTAGGCTACACCTTC.

The rearrangement joins TRBV5-4 to TRBJ1-2; weak D call: TRBD1 (5 bases). Deletions cut 4 bases from V and 2 bases from J, with 15 bases between. The CDR3 covers 15 residues. CDR1 and CDR2 from the germline V gene are SGHNT and YYREEE (reference sequence). CDR3 nucleotide sequence: TGTGCCAGCAGCCTGGTGGGGCAGGCGAACTATGGCTACACCTTC. It encodes CASSLVGQANYGYTF. The complete variable domain, with remaining parts taken from reference TRBV5-4 and TRBJ1-2, reads ETGVTQSPTHLIKTRGQQVTLRCSSQSGHNTVSWYQQALGQGPQFIFQYYREEENGRGNFPPRFSGLQFPNYSSELNVNALELDDSALYLCASSLVGQANYGYTFGSGTRLTVV.

The V gene is TRBV6-1, the J gene TRBJ1-2; 8 bases line up with TRBD1. Germline loops: CDR1 MNHNS, CDR2 SASEGT. The CDR3 sequence is 13 residues long. J gave up 6 bases and V 3 bases, and 3 bases lay outside the gene matches. The CDR3 DNA follows: TGTGCCAGCAGTGAGGGACAGGTCGATGGCTACACCTTC. Translated: CASSEGQVDGYTF.

This sequence joins TRBV2 and TRBJ2-3, with TRBD1 matching 7 bases. The CDR3 runs 13 residues. Looked up from germline, CDR1 is SNHLY and CDR2 is FYNNEI. Trimming at V came to 7 bases and at J to 2 bases, leaving 3 bases not matched to a gene. The DNA of the CDR3 is TGTGCCAGCATGGGACAGTCCACAGATACGCAGTATTTT. Translated, it gives CASMGQSTDTQYF.

This chain's CDR3 is CASSSGQIYGYTF. The CDR3 DNA sequence: TGTGCCAGCAGCTCAGGACAGATCTATGGCTACACCTTC. The rearrangement joins TRBV9 to TRBJ1-2; the D gene is possibly TRBD1 (6 bases). The CDR3 extends over 13 amino acids. V lost 4 bases and J 4 bases, leaving 11 bases between the germline ends. The germline V gene has CDR1 SGDLS and CDR2 YYNGEE.

The J gene is TRBJ2-7, the V gene TRBV3-1 (or the pseudogene TRBV3-2); 12 bases are shared with TRBD2. Germline CDR1 LGHDT, CDR2 YNNKEL (reference sequence). The CDR3 length is 14 residues. With 4 bases clipped from V and 6 bases from J, the junction kept 4 bases outside the gene matches. CDR3 sequence (DNA): TGTGCCAGCAGCCTTCTAGCGGGGGGGCGCGAGCAGTACTTC. Protein product: CASSLLAGGREQYF.

The chain has TRBV5-1 and TRBJ1-1; TRBD1 agrees at 8 bases. This CDR3 contains 12 residues. V was clipped by 7 bases and J by 7 bases; unmatched bases: 6. Looked up from germline, CDR1 is SGHRS and CDR2 is YFSETQ. CDR3 nucleotides: TGCGCCAGCGGGCGACAGGGGTTTGAAGCTTTCTTT. The encoded protein is CASGRQGFEAFF.

This chain connects TRBV6-6 to TRBJ2-2; 8 nucleotides agree with TRBD1. Per germline, CDR1 MNHNY and CDR2 SVGAGI (reference sequence). The J segment lost 2 bases and the V segment lost 5 bases, leaving 25 bases of the junction unmatched. The CDR3 consists of 22 residues. In DNA, the CDR3 is TGTGCCAGCAGTCGAAAGGGCGTCCGAGTGACAGGGGTCAACCTTAACACCGGGGAGCTGTTTTTT. Translated, it gives CASSRKGVRVTGVNLNTGELFF.

The chain is built from TRBV19 and TRBJ2-2; D gene unclear. Germline-derived CDR1 and CDR2 are LNHDA and SQIVND (reference sequence). The CDR3 covers 15 residues. Trimming cost V 3 bases and J 2 bases, with 10 bases left between them. For the CDR3, the DNA is TGTGCCAGTAGTATTCAGTCACCTAACACCGGGGAGCTGTTTTTT. It yields the protein CASSIQSPNTGELFF. The variable domain in full, with the rest retrieved from reference TRBV19 and TRBJ2-2, is DGGITQSPKYLFRKEGQNVTLSCEQNLNHDAMYWYRQDPGQGLRLIYYSQIVNDFQKGDIAEGYSVSREKKESFPLTVTSAQKNPTAFYLCASSIQSPNTGELFFGEGSRLTVL.

The rearrangement joins TRBV5-1 to TRBJ2-2, with D maybe TRBD1 (5 bases). The CDR3 is 15 amino acids. The germline V gene has CDR1 SGHRS and CDR2 YFSETQ. Trimming cost V 5 bases and J 0 bases, with 11 bases left between them. The CDR3 DNA is TGCGCCAGCAGGCAAGGGGCCCCGAACACCGGGGAGCTGTTTTTT. It codes for CASRQGAPNTGELFF.

V usage is TRBV10-2 and J usage is TRBJ2-1, with D perhaps TRBD1 or TRBD2 (5 bases each). V was trimmed by 4 bases and J by 4 bases, leaving 17 bases between them. The CDR3 totals 16 residues. Germline lookup yields CDR1 WSHSY and CDR2 SAAADI. CDR3 residues: CASSASGSGRYNEQFF. CDR3 DNA sequence: TGCGCCAGCAGTGCGTCGGGGTCAGGGCGGTACAATGAGCAGTTCTTC.

The chain employs TRBV4-2 and TRBJ1-6, with 9 bases identical to TRBD1. Germline CDR1 LGHNA, CDR2 YNFKEQ. The CDR3 is 16 residues long. The trim removed 3 bases at V and 7 bases at J, leaving 7 bases unmatched. CDR3 DNA sequence: TGTGCCAGCAGCCAGCCGGGACAGGGCAGAAATTCACCCCTCCACTTT. Translating it yields CASSQPGQGRNSPLHF.

CDR3 residues: CASSRGSTGGANVLTF. CDR3 nucleotides: TGCGCCAGCAGCCGCGGGTCCACGGGTGGGGCCAACGTCCTGACTTTC. The genes are TRBV4-1 and TRBJ2-6, with a tentative D call TRBD2 (5 bases). Germline assignment: CDR1 MGHRA and CDR2 YSYEKL. This CDR3 has 16 amino acids. Trimming stripped 4 bases from V and 3 bases from J, with 13 bases between.

CDR3 DNA: TGCGCCAGCACCCGAGGGGGAGCGGGGGGACCTACCTCCTACAATGAGCAGTTCTTC. This codes for CASTRGGAGGPTSYNEQFF. The rearrangement uses TRBV5-1 and TRBJ2-1; 9 bases match TRBD2. Trimming cost V 6 bases and J 0 bases; bases outside gene matches: 16. The CDR3 contains 19 residues. The germline gives CDR1 SGHRS, CDR2 YFSETQ. Full variable domain (remainder filled in from reference TRBV5-1 and TRBJ2-1): KAGVTQTPRYLIKTRGQQVTLSCSPISGHRSVSWYQQTPGQGLQFLFEYFSETQRNKGNFPGRFSGRQFSNSRSEMNVSTLELGDSALYLCASTRGGAGGPTSYNEQFFGPGTRLTVL.

This rearrangement joins TRBV5-5 to TRBJ1-5, with 8 positions matching TRBD1. CDR3 length: 15 amino acids. Trimming at V came to 0 bases and at J to 6 bases, leaving 5 bases not matched to a gene. Germline V gene lookup returns CDR1 SGHKS and CDR2 YYEKEE (reference sequence). CDR3 region: CASSLAPGGSQPQHF. The CDR3, as DNA: TGTGCCAGCAGCTTGGCCCCAGGGGGCAGTCAGCCCCAGCATTTT.

The CDR3 nucleotides read TGTGCCACCGGCCCGTTTGGAGGCAGCGATGAGCAGTTCTTC. Encoded protein: CATGPFGGSDEQFF. The V gene is TRBV19, the J gene TRBJ2-1; possibly TRBD2 for D (5 bases). The CDR3 is 14 amino acids. In germline, CDR1 is LNHDA, CDR2 SQIVND (reference sequence). Trimming cost V 10 bases and J 8 bases, with 21 bases left between them.

This clone was seen once. This chain uses TRBV6-5 with TRBJ1-1; D remains unclear. V was pared by 5 bases and J by 1 base, with 14 bases between. Germline V CDR1 and CDR2: MNHEY, SVGAGI. This CDR3 has 15 residues. The CDR3: CASSSQQLRNTEAFF. DNA for the CDR3: TGTGCCAGCAGTAGCCAACAGCTAAGGAACACTGAAGCTTTCTTT.

The rearrangement joins TRBV21-1 to TRBJ1-5. TRBV21-1 counts as a pseudogene. The CDR3 is made up of 15 amino acids. The CDR3 sequence: CASSKARGNNQPQHF. CDR3 bases: TGTGCCAGCAGCAAGGCGAGAGGGAACAATCAGCCCCAGCATTTT.

This clone turned up a few times. V and J are TRBV3-1 (or the pseudogene TRBV3-2) and TRBJ1-2; perhaps TRBD1 as D (5 bases). V lost 1 base and J 6 bases, leaving 9 bases between the germline ends. Germline CDR1 is LGHDT and CDR2 is YNNKEL (reference sequence). CDR3 length equals 13 residues. The CDR3 coding sequence is TGTGCCAGCAGCCAAGCTACAGGTCATGGCTACACCTTC. Its translation is CASSQATGHGYTF.

The chain employs TRBV5-1 and TRBJ2-3; TRBD2 agrees at 12 bases. The junction had 9 bases not matched to a gene; V was cut back by 5 bases and J by 2 bases. From germline, CDR1 is SGHRS and CDR2 YFSETQ. The CDR3 covers 17 residues. The CDR3 is CASRRASGGAVTDTQYF. The DNA for the CDR3 is TGCGCCAGCAGGCGGGCTAGCGGGGGGGCCGTCACAGATACGCAGTATTTT.

This clone was picked up a small number of times. The V call is TRBV3-1 (or the pseudogene TRBV3-2), the J call TRBJ1-1; 7 bases agree with TRBD1. The CDR3 covers 17 residues. Per germline, CDR1 LGHDT and CDR2 YNNKEL (reference sequence). The ends lost 6 bases at V and 2 bases at J; junction bases unmatched: 15. Here the CDR3 reads CASSHGRGTEYNTEAFF. The CDR3 region has the DNA TGTGCCAGCAGTCACGGTCGGGGGACAGAGTATAACACTGAAGCTTTCTTT.

V and J are TRBV15 and TRBJ1-3; D call uncertain. V lost 0 bases, J lost 0 bases, and 9 bases lay in between. Looked up from germline, CDR1 is LNHNV and CDR2 is YYDKDF (reference sequence). This CDR3 spans 16 amino acids. The DNA of the CDR3 is TGTGCCACCAGCAGAGATGTTCCCCGCTCTGGAAACACCATATATTTT. Protein sequence: CATSRDVPRSGNTIYF.

With regard to this clone: The same CDR3 is also encoded by other DNA sequences in this sample. The chain couples TRBV18 to TRBJ1-6; maybe TRBD1 (5 bases). The CDR3 sequence is 15 residues long. Trimming took 3 bases from V and 6 from J, leaving 12 bases between them. Germline V gene sequence: CDR1 KGHSH, CDR2 LQKENI. The CDR3 nucleotides are TGTGCCAGCTCACCGACGGGGGGGAGTAATTCACCCCTCCACTTT. Translation: CASSPTGGSNSPLHF.

The rearrangement links TRBV30 to TRBJ2-5, with D perhaps matching TRBD2 (7 bases). The V gene's germline CDR1 is GTSNPN and CDR2 SVGIG (reference sequence). CDR3 length: 13 residues. The V end was cut by 1 base, the J end by 5 bases, with 11 bases between. The CDR3 loop reads CAWSGGGRETQYF. For the CDR3, the DNA is TGTGCCTGGAGTGGGGGGGGCAGGGAGACCCAGTACTTC.